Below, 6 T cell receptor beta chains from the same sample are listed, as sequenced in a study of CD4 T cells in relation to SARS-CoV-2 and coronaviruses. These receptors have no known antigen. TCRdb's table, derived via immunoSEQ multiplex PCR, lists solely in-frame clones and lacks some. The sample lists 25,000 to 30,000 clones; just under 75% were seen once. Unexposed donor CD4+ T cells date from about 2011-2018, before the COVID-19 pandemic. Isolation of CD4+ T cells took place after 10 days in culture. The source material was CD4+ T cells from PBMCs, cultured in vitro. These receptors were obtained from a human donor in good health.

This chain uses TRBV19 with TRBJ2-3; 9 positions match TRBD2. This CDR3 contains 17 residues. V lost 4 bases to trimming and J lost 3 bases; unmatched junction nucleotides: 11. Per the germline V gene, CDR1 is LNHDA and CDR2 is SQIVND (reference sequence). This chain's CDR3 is CASSRVSGSVRTDTQYF. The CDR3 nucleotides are TGTGCCAGTAGTAGGGTTAGCGGGAGTGTACGAACAGATACGCAGTATTTT.

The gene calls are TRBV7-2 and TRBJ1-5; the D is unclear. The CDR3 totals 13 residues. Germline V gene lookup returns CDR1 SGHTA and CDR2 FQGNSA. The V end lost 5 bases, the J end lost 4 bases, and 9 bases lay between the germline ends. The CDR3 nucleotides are TGTGCCAGCAGCAGGTCACCAAATCAGCCCCAGCATTTT. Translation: CASSRSPNQPQHF.

This CDR3 reads CASSAPGTGKYEQYF. The DNA of the CDR3 is TGCGCCAGCAGCGCACCCGGGACAGGGAAATACGAGCAGTACTTC. J is TRBJ2-7 and V is TRBV5-1; TRBD1 matches at 9 bases. Germline V gene sequence: CDR1 SGHRS, CDR2 YFSETQ. The ends lost 4 bases at V and 4 bases at J; junction bases unmatched: 9. The CDR3 totals 15 residues.

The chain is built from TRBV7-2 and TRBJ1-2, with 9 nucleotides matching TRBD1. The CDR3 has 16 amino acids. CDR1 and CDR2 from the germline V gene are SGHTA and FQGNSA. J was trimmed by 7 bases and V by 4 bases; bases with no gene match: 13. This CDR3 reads CASSSQPTGGAFGYTF. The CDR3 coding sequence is TGTGCCAGCAGCTCGCAACCTACAGGGGGCGCGTTTGGCTACACCTTC.

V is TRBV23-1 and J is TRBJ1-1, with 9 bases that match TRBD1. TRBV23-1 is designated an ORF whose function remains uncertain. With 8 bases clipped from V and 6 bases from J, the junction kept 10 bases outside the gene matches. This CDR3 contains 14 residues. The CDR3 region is CASGPGQGRPEAFF. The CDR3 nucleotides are TGCGCCAGCGGGCCGGGACAGGGAAGGCCTGAAGCTTTCTTT.

CDR3 in amino acids: CASRETDRDGGTDTQYF. The CDR3 nucleotides read TGTGCCAGCAGAGAGACTGACAGGGACGGAGGCACAGATACGCAGTATTTT. The chain has TRBV6-8 and TRBJ2-3, with 7 positions matching TRBD1. V gave up 6 bases and J gave up 1 base; unmatched junction bases: 13. The CDR3 has 17 amino acids. Germline V gene data show CDR1 as MNHGY and CDR2 as SAAAGT.